This T cell receptor beta chain was captured in a study of T-cell memory formation after mild COVID-19. Overall study context: Clustering of TCRs was largely donor specific. Whole-study findings and limits: Later expanders leaned CD4+, whereas day 15 to 85 contracting clones were balanced CD4/CD8.

A word on this clonotype: The target antigen is unknown.

TCRdb reprocessed the 5' RACE reads via MiXCR and lists one record per CDR3 protein. Of 45,000 to 65,000 distinct CDR3 sequences listed, 8% to 10% are singletons. The CDR3 runs to 15 residues. V lost 3 bases to trimming and J lost 4 bases, with 16 bases between them. Germline CDR1 is SGHRS and CDR2 is YFSETQ. Sequences were obtained from PBMCs or a T cell subset sorted from them (not recorded which). The chain has TRBV5-1 and TRBJ1-2; unclear D gene. This clonotype originated in a man between 18 and 29 years old who had mild COVID-19 (a few samples of this study predate the infection). Cell type and time point are not known. The CDR3 reads CASSSDLGIAYGYTF. The CDR3 nucleotides are TGCGCCAGCAGCTCCGATCTGGGAATCGCCTATGGCTACACCTTC.